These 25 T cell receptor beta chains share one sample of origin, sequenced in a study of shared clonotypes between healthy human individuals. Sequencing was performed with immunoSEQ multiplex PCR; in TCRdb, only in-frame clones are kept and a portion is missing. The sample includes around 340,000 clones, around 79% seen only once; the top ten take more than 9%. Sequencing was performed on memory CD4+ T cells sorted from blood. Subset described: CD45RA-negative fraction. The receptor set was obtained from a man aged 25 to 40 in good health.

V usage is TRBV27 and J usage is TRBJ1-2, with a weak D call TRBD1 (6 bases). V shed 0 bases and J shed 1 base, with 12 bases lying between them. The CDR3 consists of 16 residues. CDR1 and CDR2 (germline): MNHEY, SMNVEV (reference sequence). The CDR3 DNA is TGTGCCAGCAGTTTATCTAGGGGAGGGGGTAACTATGGCTACACCTTC. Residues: CASSLSRGGGNYGYTF.

CDR3 protein: CAMNQGAGNTIYF. CDR3 coding DNA: TGTGCCATGAACCAGGGGGCTGGAAACACCATATATTTT. The chain carries TRBV10-3 and TRBJ1-3; 7 bases are shared with TRBD1. Trimming removed 9 bases from V and 2 bases from J; junction bases left unmatched: 4. The CDR3 loop spans 13 amino acids. Germline assignment: CDR1 ENHRY and CDR2 SYGVKD.

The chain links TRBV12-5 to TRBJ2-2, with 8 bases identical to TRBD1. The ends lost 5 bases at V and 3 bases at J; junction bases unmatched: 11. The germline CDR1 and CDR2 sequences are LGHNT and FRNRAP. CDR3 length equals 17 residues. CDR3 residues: CASGRYRGLGDTGELFF. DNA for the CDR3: TGTGCTAGTGGTAGATACAGGGGGTTAGGGGACACCGGGGAGCTGTTTTTT.

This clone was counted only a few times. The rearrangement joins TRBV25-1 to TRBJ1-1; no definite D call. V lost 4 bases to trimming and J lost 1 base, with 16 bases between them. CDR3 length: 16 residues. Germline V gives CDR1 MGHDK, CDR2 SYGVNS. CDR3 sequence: CASSGAGSWWNTEAFF. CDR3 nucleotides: TGTGCCAGCAGTGGTGCCGGGTCTTGGTGGAACACTGAAGCTTTCTTT.

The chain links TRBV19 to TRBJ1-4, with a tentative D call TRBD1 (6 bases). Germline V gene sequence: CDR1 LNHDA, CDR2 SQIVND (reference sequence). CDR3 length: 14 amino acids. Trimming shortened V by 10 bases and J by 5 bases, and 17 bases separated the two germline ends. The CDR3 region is CATSPTGRNEKLFF. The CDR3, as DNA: TGTGCCACCTCCCCCACAGGGCGAAATGAAAAACTGTTTTTT.

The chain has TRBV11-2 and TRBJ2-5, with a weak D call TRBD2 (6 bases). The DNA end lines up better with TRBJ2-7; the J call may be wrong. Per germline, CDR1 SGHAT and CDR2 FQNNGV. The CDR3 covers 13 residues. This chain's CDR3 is CASSLLGGHEQYF. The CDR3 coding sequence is TGTGCCAGCAGCTTACTCGGGGGTCACGAGCAGTACTTC.

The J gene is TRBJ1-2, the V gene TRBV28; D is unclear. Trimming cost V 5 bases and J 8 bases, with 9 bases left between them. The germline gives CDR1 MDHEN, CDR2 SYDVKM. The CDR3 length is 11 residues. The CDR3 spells CASSVLGGYTF. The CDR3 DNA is TGTGCCAGCAGTGTCCTTGGGGGCTACACCTTC.

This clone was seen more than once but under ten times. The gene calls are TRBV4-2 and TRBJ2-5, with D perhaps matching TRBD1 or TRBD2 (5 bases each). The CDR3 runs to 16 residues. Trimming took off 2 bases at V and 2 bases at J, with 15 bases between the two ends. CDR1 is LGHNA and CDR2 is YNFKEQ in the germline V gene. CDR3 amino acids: CASSQRPGPQQETQYF. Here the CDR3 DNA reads TGTGCCAGCAGCCAAAGGCCGGGACCACAACAAGAGACCCAGTACTTC.

CDR3: CASSFNRGGETQYF. CDR3 coding DNA: TGTGCCAGCAGCTTCAACAGGGGCGGGGAGACCCAGTACTTC. This sequence joins TRBV11-1 and TRBJ2-5, with 7 bases lining up with TRBD1. This CDR3 has 14 residues. J was trimmed by 5 bases and V by 3 bases; bases with no gene match: 6. Germline values: CDR1 SGHAT, CDR2 FQDESV (reference sequence).

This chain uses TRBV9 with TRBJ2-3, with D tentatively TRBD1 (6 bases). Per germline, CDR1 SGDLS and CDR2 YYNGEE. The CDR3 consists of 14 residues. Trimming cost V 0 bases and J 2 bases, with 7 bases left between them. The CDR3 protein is CASSVGGHTDTQYF. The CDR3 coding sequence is TGTGCCAGCAGCGTAGGGGGACACACAGATACGCAGTATTTT.

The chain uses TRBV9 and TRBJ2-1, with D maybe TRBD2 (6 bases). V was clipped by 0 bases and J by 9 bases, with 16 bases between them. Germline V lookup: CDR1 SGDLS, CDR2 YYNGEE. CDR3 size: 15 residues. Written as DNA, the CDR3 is TGTGCCAGCAGCGTAGAGTTAGAATGGGGAGGTGAGCAGTTCTTC. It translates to CASSVELEWGGEQFF.

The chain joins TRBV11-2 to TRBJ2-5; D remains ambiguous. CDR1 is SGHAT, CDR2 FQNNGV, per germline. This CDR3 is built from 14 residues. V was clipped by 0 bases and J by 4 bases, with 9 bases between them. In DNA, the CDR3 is TGTGCCAGCAGCTTAGAAGGGATTCCAGAGACCCAGTACTTC. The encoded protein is CASSLEGIPETQYF.

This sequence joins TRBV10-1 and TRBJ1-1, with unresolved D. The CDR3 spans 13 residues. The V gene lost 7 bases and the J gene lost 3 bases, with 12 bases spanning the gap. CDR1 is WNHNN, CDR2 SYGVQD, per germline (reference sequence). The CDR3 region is CASMENLDTEAFF. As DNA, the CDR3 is TGCGCCAGCATGGAAAACCTCGACACTGAAGCTTTCTTT.

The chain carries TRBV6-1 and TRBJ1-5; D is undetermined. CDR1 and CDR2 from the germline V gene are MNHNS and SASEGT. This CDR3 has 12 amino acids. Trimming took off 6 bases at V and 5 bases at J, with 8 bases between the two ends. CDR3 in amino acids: CASRVLYQPQHF. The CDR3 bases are TGTGCCAGCAGGGTATTATATCAGCCCCAGCATTTT.

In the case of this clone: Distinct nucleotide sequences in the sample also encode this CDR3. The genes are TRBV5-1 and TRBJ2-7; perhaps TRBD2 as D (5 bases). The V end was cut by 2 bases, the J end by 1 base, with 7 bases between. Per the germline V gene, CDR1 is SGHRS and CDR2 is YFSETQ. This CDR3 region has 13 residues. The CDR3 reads CASSLRGSYEQYF. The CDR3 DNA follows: TGCGCCAGCAGCTTACGGGGATCCTACGAGCAGTACTTC.

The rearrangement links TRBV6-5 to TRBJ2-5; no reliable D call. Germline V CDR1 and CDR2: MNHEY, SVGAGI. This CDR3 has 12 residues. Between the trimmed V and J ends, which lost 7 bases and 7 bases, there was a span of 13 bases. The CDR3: CASTADWLTQYF. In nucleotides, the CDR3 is TGTGCCAGCACGGCCGATTGGTTGACCCAGTACTTC.

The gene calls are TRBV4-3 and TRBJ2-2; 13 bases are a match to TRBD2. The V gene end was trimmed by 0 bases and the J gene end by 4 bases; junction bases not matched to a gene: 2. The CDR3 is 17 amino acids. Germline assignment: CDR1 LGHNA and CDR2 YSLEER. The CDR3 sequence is CASSQDGLAGATGELFF. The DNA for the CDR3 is TGCGCCAGCAGCCAAGACGGACTAGCGGGAGCCACCGGGGAGCTGTTTTTT.

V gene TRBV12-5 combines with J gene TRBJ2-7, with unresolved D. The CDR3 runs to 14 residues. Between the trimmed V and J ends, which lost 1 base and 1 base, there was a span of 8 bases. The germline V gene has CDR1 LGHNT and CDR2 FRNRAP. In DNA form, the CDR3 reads TGTGCTAGTGGTTTGGGACTGAAATCCTACGAGCAGTACTTC. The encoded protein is CASGLGLKSYEQYF.

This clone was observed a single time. The CDR3 DNA reads as TGTGCCTGGAGTGTCCGCAGGGGATCCCCTAACGAGCAGTACTTC. Amino acid sequence: CAWSVRRGSPNEQYF. The chain joins TRBV30 to TRBJ2-7, with D maybe TRBD1 (6 bases). Trimming stripped 0 bases from V and 5 bases from J, with 17 bases between. Per the germline V gene, CDR1 is GTSNPN and CDR2 is SVGIG (reference sequence). The CDR3 consists of 15 residues.

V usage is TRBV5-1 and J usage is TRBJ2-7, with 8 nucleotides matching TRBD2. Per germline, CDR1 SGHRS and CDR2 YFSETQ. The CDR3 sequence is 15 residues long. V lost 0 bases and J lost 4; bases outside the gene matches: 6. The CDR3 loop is CASSLAAGEGYEQYF. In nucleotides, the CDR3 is TGCGCCAGCAGCTTGGCAGCGGGAGAGGGGTACGAGCAGTACTTC.

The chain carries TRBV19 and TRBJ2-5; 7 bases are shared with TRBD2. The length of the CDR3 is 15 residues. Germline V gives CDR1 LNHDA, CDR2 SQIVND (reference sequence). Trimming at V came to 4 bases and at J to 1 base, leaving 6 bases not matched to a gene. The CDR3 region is CASSSRDYRQETQYF. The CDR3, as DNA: TGTGCCAGTAGTAGTAGGGACTACCGCCAAGAGACCCAGTACTTC.

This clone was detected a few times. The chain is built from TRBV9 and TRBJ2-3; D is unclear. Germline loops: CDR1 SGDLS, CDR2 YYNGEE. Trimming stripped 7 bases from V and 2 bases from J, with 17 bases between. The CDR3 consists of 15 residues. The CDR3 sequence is CASSKGGVFTDTQYF. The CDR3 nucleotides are TGTGCCAGCTCCAAAGGTGGAGTTTTCACAGATACGCAGTATTTT. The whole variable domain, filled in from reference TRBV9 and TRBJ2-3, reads DSGVTQTPKHLITATGQRVTLRCSPRSGDLSVYWYQQSLDQGLQFLIQYYNGEERAKGNILERFSAQQFPDLHSELNLSSLELGDSALYFCASSKGGVFTDTQYFGPGTRLTVL.

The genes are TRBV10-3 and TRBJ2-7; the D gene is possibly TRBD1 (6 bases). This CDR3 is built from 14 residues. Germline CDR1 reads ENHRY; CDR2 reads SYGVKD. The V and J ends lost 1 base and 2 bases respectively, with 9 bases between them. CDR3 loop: CAISEYRDTYEQYF. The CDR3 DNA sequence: TGTGCCATCAGTGAGTACCGGGACACCTACGAGCAGTACTTC.

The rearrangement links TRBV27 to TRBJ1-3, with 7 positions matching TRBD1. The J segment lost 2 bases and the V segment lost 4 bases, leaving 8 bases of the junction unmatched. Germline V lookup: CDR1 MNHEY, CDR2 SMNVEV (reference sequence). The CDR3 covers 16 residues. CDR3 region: CASSSRGERTGNTIYF. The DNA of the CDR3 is TGTGCCAGCAGTTCCAGGGGGGAACGGACTGGAAACACCATATATTTT.

CDR3 loop: CASTPPGEGEVSKNIQYF. The CDR3 coding sequence is TGCGCCAGCACCCCCCCAGGAGAGGGAGAGGTTTCCAAAAACATTCAGTACTTC. The V gene is TRBV23-1, the J gene TRBJ2-4, with D maybe TRBD2 (5 bases). TRBV23-1 carries the ORF label, with uncertain function. This CDR3 is 18 amino acids long. V was trimmed by 7 bases and J by 2 bases, leaving 24 bases between them.